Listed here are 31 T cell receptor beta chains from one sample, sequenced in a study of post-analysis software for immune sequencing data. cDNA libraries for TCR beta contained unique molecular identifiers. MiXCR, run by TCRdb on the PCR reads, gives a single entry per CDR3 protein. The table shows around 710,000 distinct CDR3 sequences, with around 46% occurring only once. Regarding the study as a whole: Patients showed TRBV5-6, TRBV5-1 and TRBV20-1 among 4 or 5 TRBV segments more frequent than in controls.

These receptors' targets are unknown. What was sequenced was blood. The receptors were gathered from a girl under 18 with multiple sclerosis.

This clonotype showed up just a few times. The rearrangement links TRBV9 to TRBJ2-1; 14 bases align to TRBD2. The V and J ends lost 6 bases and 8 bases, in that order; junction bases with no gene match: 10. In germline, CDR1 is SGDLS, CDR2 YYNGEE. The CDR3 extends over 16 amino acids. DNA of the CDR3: TGTGCCAGCACTCCCTCCGGGACTAGCGGGAGTTATGAGCAGTTCTTC. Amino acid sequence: CASTPSGTSGSYEQFF.

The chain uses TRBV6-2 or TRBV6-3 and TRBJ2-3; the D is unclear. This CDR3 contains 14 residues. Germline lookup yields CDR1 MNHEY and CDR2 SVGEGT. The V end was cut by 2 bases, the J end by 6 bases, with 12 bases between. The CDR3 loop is CASSYIFSGDTQYF. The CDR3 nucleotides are TGTGCCAGCAGTTACATCTTCTCCGGCGATACGCAGTATTTT.

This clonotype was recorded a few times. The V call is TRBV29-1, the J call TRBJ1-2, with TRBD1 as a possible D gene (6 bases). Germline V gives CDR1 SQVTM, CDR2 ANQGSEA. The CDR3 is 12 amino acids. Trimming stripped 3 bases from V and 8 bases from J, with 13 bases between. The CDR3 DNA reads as TGCAGCGTTGATGGACAGCCATTCGGCTACACCTTC. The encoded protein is CSVDGQPFGYTF.

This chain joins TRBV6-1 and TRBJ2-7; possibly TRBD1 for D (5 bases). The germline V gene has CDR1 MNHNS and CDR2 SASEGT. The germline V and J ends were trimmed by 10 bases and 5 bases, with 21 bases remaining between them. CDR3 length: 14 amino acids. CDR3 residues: CATCCVGLMNEQYF. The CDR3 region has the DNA TGTGCCACCTGCTGTGTGGGGCTCATGAACGAGCAGTACTTC.

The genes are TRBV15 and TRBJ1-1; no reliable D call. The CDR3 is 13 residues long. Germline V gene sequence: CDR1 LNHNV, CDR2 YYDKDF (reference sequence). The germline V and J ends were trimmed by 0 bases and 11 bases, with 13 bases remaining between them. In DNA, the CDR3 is TGTGCCACCAGCAGAGATAAGGCAGGCGGGGCTTTCTTT. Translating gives CATSRDKAGGAFF.

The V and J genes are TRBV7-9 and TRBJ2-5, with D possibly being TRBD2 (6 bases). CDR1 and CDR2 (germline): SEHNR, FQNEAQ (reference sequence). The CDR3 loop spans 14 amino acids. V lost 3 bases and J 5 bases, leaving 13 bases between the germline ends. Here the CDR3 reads CASSFTTSFETQYF. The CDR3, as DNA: TGTGCCAGCAGCTTTACGACTAGTTTCGAGACCCAGTACTTC.

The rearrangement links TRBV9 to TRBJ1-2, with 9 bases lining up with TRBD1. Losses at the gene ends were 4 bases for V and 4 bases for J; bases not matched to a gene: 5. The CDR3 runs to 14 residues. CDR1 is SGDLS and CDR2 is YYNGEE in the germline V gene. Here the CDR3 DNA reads TGTGCCAGCAGCCCCGAGGGACAGGGCTATGGCTACACCTTC. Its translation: CASSPEGQGYGYTF.

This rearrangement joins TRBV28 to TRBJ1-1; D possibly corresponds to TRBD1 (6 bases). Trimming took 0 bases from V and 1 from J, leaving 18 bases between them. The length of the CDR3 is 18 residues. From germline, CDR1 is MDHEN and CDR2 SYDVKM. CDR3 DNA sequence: TGTGCCAGCAGTTTATGGAAAGCCGACAGGTGGGGGAACACTGAAGCTTTCTTT. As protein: CASSLWKADRWGNTEAFF.

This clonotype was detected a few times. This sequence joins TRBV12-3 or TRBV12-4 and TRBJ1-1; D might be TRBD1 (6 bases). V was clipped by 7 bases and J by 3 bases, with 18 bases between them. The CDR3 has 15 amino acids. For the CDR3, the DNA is TGTGCCAGCACCCCGCGGGGACAACTGGACACTGAAGCTTTCTTT. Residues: CASTPRGQLDTEAFF.

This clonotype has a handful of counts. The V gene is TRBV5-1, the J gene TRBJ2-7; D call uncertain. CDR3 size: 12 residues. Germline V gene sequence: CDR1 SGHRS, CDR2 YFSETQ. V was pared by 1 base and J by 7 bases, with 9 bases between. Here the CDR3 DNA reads TGCGCCAGCAGCTTGATGATGGGAGAGCAGTACTTC. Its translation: CASSLMMGEQYF.

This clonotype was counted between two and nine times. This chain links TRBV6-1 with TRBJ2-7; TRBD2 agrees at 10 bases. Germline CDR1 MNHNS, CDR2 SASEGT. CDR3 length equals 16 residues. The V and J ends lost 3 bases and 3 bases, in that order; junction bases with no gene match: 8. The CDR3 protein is CASSELPSGRFYEQYF. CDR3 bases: TGTGCCAGCAGTGAGTTGCCTAGCGGGAGATTCTACGAGCAGTACTTC.

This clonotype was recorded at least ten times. Here the CDR3 DNA reads TGTGCCAGCAGCCCGGGACGAAGGGGCTACACCTTC. Protein: CASSPGRRGYTF. The J gene is TRBJ1-2, the V gene TRBV6-1; D may be TRBD1 (5 bases). Trimming shortened V by 6 bases and J by 8 bases, and 13 bases separated the two germline ends. The CDR3 contains 12 residues. Germline assignment: CDR1 MNHNS and CDR2 SASEGT.

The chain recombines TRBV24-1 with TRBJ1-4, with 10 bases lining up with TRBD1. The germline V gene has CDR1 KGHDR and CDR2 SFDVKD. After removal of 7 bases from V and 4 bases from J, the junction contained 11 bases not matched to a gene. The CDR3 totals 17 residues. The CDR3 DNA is TGTGCCACCAGCGCGGGGGGACAGGGGATACATAATGAAAAACTGTTTTTT. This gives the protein CATSAGGQGIHNEKLFF.

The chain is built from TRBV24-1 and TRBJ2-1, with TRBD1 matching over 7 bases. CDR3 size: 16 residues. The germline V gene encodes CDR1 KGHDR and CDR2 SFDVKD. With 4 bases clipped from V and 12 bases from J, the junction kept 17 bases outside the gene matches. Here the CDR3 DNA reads TGTGCCACCAGTGAGTCTACCGGGACAGACCAGTTTGGGCAGTTCTTC. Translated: CATSESTGTDQFGQFF.

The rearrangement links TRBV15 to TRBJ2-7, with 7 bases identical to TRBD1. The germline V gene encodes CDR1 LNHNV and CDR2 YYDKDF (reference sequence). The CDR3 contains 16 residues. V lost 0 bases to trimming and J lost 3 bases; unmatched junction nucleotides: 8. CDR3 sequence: CATSRDGTGAIYEQYF. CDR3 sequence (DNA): TGTGCCACCAGCAGAGACGGTACAGGGGCCATCTACGAGCAGTACTTC.

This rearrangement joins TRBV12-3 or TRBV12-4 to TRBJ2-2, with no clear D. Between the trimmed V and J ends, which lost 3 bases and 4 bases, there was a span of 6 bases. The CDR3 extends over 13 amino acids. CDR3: CASSFTATGELFF. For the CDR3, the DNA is TGTGCCAGCAGTTTCACAGCCACCGGGGAGCTGTTTTTT.

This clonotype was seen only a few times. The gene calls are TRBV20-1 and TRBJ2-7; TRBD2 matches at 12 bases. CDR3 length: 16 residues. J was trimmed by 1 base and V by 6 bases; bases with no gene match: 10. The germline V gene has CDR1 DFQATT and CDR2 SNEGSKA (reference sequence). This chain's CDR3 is CSAHRTSGMFSYEQYF. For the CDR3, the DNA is TGCAGTGCCCACCGGACTAGCGGGATGTTTTCCTACGAGCAGTACTTC.

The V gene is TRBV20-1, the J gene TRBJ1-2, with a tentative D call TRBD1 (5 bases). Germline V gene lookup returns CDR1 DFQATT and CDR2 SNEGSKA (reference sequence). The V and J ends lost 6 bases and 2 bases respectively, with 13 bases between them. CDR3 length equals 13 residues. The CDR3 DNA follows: TGCAGTGCAACAACCGGACAAAACTATGGCTACACCTTC. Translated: CSATTGQNYGYTF.

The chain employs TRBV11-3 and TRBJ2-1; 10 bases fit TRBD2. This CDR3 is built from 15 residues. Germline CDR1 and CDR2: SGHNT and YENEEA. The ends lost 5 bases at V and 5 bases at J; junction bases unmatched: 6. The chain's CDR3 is CASSHSGRSDNEQFF. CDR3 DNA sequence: TGTGCCAGCAGCCATAGCGGGAGGTCTGACAATGAGCAGTTCTTC.

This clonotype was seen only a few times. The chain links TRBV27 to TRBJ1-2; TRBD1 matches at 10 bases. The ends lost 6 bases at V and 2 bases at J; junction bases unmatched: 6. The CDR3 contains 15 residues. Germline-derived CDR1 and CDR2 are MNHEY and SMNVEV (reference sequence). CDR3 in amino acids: CASRDGGQGNYGYTF. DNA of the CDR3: TGTGCCAGCAGAGATGGGGGACAGGGGAACTATGGCTACACCTTC.

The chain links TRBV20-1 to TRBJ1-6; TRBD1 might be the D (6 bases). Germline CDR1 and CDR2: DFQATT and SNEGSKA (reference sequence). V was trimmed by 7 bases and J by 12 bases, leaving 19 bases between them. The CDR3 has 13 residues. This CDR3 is CSVGAAPLGPLHF. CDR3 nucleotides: TGCAGTGTGGGGGCAGCACCTCTAGGACCCCTCCACTTT.

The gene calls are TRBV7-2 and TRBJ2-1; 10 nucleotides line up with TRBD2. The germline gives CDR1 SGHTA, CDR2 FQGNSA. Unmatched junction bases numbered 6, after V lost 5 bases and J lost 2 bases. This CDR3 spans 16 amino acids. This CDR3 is CASSPRTSGAYNEQFF. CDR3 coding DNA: TGTGCCAGCAGCCCTCGGACTAGCGGTGCCTACAATGAGCAGTTCTTC.

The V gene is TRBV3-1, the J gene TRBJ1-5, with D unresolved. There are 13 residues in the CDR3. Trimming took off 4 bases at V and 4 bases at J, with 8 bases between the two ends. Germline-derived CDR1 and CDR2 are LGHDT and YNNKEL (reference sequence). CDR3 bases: TGTGCCAGCAGCCCCGAAATGAATCAGCCCCAGCATTTT. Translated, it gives CASSPEMNQPQHF.

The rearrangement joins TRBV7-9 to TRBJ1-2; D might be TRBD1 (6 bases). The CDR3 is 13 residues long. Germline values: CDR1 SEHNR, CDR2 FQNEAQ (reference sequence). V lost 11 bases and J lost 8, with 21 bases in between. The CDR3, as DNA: TGTGCCCTCCCGACGGGGGGCGCGTTGGGCTACACCTTC. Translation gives CALPTGGALGYTF.

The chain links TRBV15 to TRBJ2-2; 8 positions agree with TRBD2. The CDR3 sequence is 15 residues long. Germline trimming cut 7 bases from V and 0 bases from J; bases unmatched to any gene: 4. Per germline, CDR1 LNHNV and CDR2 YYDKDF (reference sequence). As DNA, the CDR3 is TGTGCCACCAATTTAGCGGGGCCGAACACCGGGGAGCTGTTTTTT. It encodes CATNLAGPNTGELFF.

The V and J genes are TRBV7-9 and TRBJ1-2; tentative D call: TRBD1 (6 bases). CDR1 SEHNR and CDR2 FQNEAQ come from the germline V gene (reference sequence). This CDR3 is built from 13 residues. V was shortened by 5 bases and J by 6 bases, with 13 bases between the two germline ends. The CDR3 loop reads CASSVGDTDGYTF. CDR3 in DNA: TGTGCCAGCAGCGTAGGGGACACGGATGGCTACACCTTC.

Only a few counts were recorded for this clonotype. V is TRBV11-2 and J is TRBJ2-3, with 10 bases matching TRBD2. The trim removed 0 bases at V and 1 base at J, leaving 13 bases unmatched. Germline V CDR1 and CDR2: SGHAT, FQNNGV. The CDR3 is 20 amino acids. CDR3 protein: CASSLDWLSLAGAGTDTQYF. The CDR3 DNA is TGTGCCAGCAGCTTAGATTGGCTATCGCTAGCGGGAGCGGGCACAGATACGCAGTATTTT.

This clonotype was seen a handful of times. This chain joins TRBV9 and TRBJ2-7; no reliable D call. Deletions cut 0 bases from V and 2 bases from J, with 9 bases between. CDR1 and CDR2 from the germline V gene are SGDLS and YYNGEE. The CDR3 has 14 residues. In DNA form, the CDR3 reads TGTGCCAGCAGCGTAGAGGTTGGGCCCTACGAGCAGTACTTC. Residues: CASSVEVGPYEQYF.

The CDR3 loop reads CASSYSRSGSGTEAFF. The CDR3 nucleotides are TGTGCCAGCAGTTACTCGAGGTCGGGGTCAGGTACTGAAGCTTTCTTT. The rearrangement uses TRBV6-5 and TRBJ1-1; D is undetermined. Deletions cut 0 bases from V and 5 bases from J, with 16 bases between. The germline CDR1 and CDR2 sequences are MNHEY and SVGAGI. The CDR3 spans 16 residues.

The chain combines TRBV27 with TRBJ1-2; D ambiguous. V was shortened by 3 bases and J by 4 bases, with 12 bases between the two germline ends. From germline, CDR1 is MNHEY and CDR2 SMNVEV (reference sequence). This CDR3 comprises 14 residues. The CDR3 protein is CASSFGRGFYGYTF. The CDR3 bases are TGTGCCAGCAGTTTCGGACGGGGATTCTATGGCTACACCTTC.

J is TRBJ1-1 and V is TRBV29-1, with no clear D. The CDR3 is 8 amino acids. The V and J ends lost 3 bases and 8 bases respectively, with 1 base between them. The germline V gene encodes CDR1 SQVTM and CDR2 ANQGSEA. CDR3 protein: CSVEEAFF. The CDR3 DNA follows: TGCAGCGTTGAGGAAGCTTTCTTT. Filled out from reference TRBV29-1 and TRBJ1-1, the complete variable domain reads SAVISQKPSRDICQRGTSLTIQCQVDSQVTMMFWYRQQPGQSLTLIATANQGSEATYESGFVIDKFPISRPNLTFSTLTVSNMSPEDSSIYLCSVEEAFFGQGTRLTVV.